What follows describes a single TCR beta chain. The ends were cut back, 2 bases at V and 8 bases at J, with 16 bases in the middle. This CDR3 comprises 15 residues. The germline V gene encodes CDR1 MNHNS and CDR2 SASEGT. Primers included in the PCR were 60 Vbeta and 13 Jbeta primers. Assay used: immunoSEQ multiplex PCR; TCRdb lists only in-frame clones, some missing. The data hold about 100,000 clones, with around 81% observed a single time. This sample was included in a study of cytomegalovirus exposure and HLA in healthy donors. The sequence was collected from a man in his forties or fifties in good health and CMV-seropositive. The sequenced material came from PBMCs. The chain combines TRBV6-1 with TRBJ1-3; weak D call: TRBD1 (6 bases). CDR3 in amino acids: CASSESSGGRYTIYF. CDR3 DNA: TGTGCCAGCAGTGAATCGAGTGGGGGCAGATACACCATATATTTT.